One sample yielded the 23 T cell receptor beta chains listed below, sequenced in a study of resident and recirculating memory T cells in vitiligo. The data were produced by immunoSEQ multiplex PCR, yet TCRdb's version contains in-frame clones alone and is incomplete. The sample has tens of thousands of clones; under 95% are singletons. The specimen was blood. The receptors stem from a male donor with vitiligo.

Comment on this clone: The junction shows a germline mismatch at one end, possibly a read error. This chain uses TRBV5-4 with TRBJ2-3; D might be TRBD2 (5 bases). The CDR3 is made up of 14 amino acids. Germline V CDR1 and CDR2: SGHNT, YYREEE (reference sequence). CDR3 protein: CATSRGEGKDTQYF. For the CDR3, the DNA is TGTGCCACCAGCCGGGGAGAGGGAAAAGATACGCAGTATTTT.

The chain is built from TRBV5-1 and TRBJ2-7, with D perhaps TRBD1 (5 bases). Germline CDR1 SGHRS, CDR2 YFSETQ. V shed 0 bases and J shed 0 bases, with 10 bases lying between them. This CDR3 spans 15 amino acids. For the CDR3, the DNA is TGCGCCAGCAGCTTGGGGGGCACCAGCTCCTACGAGCAGTACTTC. Its translation is CASSLGGTSSYEQYF.

The chain has TRBV7-9 and TRBJ1-2; weak D call: TRBD1 (5 bases). The CDR3 spans 11 residues. Germline CDR1 is SEHNR and CDR2 is FQNEAQ (reference sequence). V lost 8 bases, J lost 4 bases, and 8 bases lay in between. CDR3 protein: CASGGIYGYTF. The CDR3 nucleotides read TGTGCCAGCGGGGGGATCTATGGCTACACCTTC. The full variable domain, in which reference TRBV7-9 and TRBJ1-2 provide the parts outside the CDR3, is DTGVSQNPRHKITKRGQNVTFRCDPISEHNRLYWYRQTLGQGPEFLTYFQNEAQLEKSRLLSDRFSAERPKGSFSTLEIQRTEQGDSAMYLCASGGIYGYTFGSGTRLTVV.

V gene TRBV11-2 combines with J gene TRBJ1-1; the match to TRBD1 covers 8 bases. This CDR3 comprises 15 residues. Per the germline V gene, CDR1 is SGHAT and CDR2 is FQNNGV. The ends lost 4 bases at V and 3 bases at J; junction bases unmatched: 7. This CDR3 reads CASSSLRGRDTEAFF. CDR3 nucleotides: TGTGCCAGCAGCTCACTCAGGGGGCGCGACACTGAAGCTTTCTTT. The full variable domain, with the rest looked up from reference TRBV11-2 and TRBJ1-1, is EAGVAQSPRYKIIEKRQSVAFWCNPISGHATLYWYQQILGQGPKLLIQFQNNGVVDDSQLPKDRFSAERLKGVDSTLKIQPAKLEDSAVYLCASSSLRGRDTEAFFGQGTRLTVV.

The CDR3 nucleotides are TGTGCCAGCAGTTTTTATGTCAGACAGAGGGAAGCTTTCTTT. Encoded protein: CASSFYVRQREAFF. The chain couples TRBV28 to TRBJ1-1, with a weak D call TRBD1 (5 bases). This CDR3 has 14 amino acids. Germline V CDR1 and CDR2: MDHEN, SYDVKM. Trimming removed 3 bases at V and 8 bases at J, with 16 bases between.

CDR3: CSEKKQSTGELFF. CDR3 DNA: TGCAGCGAAAAAAAACAGTCAACCGGGGAGCTGTTTTTT. The rearrangement uses TRBV29-1 and TRBJ2-2; D remains ambiguous. V gave up 7 bases and J gave up 5 bases, with 14 bases separating them. CDR1 SQVTM and CDR2 ANQGSEA come from the germline V gene. The CDR3 has 13 residues.

V gene TRBV9 combines with J gene TRBJ2-1, with 12 bases identical to TRBD2. V lost 0 bases, J lost 7 bases, and 2 bases stayed unmatched. There are 15 residues in the CDR3. From germline, CDR1 is SGDLS and CDR2 YYNGEE. CDR3 bases: TGTGCCAGCAGCGTAGCACTAGCGGGAGGTAATGAGCAGTTCTTC. It codes for CASSVALAGGNEQFF.

This clone was counted only a few times. The rearrangement joins TRBV2 to TRBJ2-7; D gene uncertain. This CDR3 is 13 amino acids long. Trimming pared 5 bases from V and 4 bases from J, leaving 12 bases between. The V gene's germline CDR1 is SNHLY and CDR2 FYNNEI. The CDR3 nucleotides are TGTGCCAGCAGTTCGATCCCGCGGTACGAGCAGTACTTC. Protein product: CASSSIPRYEQYF.

This clone was recorded once. The rearrangement links TRBV18 to TRBJ2-1; D remains unclear. CDR1 is KGHSH and CDR2 is LQKENI in the germline V gene. The CDR3 is 16 residues long. Trimming cost V 3 bases and J 2 bases, with 14 bases left between them. The CDR3 DNA follows: TGTGCCAGCTCACCGAATGCCAAGCAGGCCTACAATGAGCAGTTCTTC. This translates into CASSPNAKQAYNEQFF.

V is TRBV6-5 and J is TRBJ2-1; 11 positions match TRBD2. Germline lookup yields CDR1 MNHEY and CDR2 SVGAGI. The length of the CDR3 is 15 residues. J was trimmed by 6 bases and V by 5 bases; bases with no gene match: 6. In DNA form, the CDR3 reads TGTGCCAGCAGTAAACGACTAGCGGGGTCCAATGAGCAGTTCTTC. Translated, it gives CASSKRLAGSNEQFF.

V is TRBV14 and J is TRBJ2-1; a weak D match, TRBD2 (6 bases). Trimming shortened V by 0 bases and J by 2 bases, and 11 bases separated the two germline ends. Germline V gives CDR1 SGHDN, CDR2 FVKESK. The CDR3 sequence is 16 residues long. The CDR3 here is CASSQDPAGPYNEQFF. The DNA of the CDR3 is TGTGCCAGCAGCCAAGATCCGGCGGGACCCTACAATGAGCAGTTCTTC.

This clone was counted a single time. V and J are TRBV30 and TRBJ1-5, with TRBD1 matching 7 bases. CDR1 and CDR2 (germline): GTSNPN, SVGIG (reference sequence). V was pared by 5 bases and J by 6 bases, with 10 bases of the junction left unmatched. The CDR3 loop spans 14 amino acids. CDR3 in amino acids: CAWGASGGPQPQHF. In DNA, the CDR3 is TGTGCCTGGGGGGCATCAGGGGGTCCTCAGCCCCAGCATTTT.

This clone was counted a few times. The chain's CDR3 is CASSFRGTSTDTQYF. CDR3 in DNA: TGTGCCAGCAGCTTTCGGGGGACTAGCACAGATACGCAGTATTTT. The chain recombines TRBV5-8 with TRBJ2-3; a possible D gene is TRBD2 (6 bases). The CDR3 sequence is 15 residues long. Trimming shortened V by 2 bases and J by 0 bases, and 10 bases separated the two germline ends. The V gene's germline CDR1 is SGHTS and CDR2 YDEGEE.

This clone was recorded once. This rearrangement joins TRBV5-1 to TRBJ2-6; 7 bases are shared with TRBD1. The CDR3 is 18 residues long. Germline CDR1 SGHRS, CDR2 YFSETQ. Losses at the gene ends were 0 bases for V and 2 bases for J; bases not matched to a gene: 8. The chain's CDR3 is CASSLAGRGQPGANVLTF. The CDR3, as DNA: TGCGCCAGCAGCTTGGCCGGTAGGGGGCAGCCTGGGGCCAACGTCCTGACTTTC. Based on the CDR3 plus reference TRBV5-1 and TRBJ2-6, the full variable domain is KAGVTQTPRYLIKTRGQQVTLSCSPISGHRSVSWYQQTPGQGLQFLFEYFSETQRNKGNFPGRFSGRQFSNSRSEMNVSTLELGDSALYLCASSLAGRGQPGANVLTFGAGSRLTVL.

The chain has TRBV6-6 and TRBJ2-5, with a possible D match to TRBD2 (6 bases). The CDR3 covers 12 residues. V gave up 7 bases and J gave up 3 bases, with 9 bases separating them. Germline CDR1 and CDR2: MNHNY and SVGAGI (reference sequence). Here the CDR3 DNA reads TGTGCCAGCACAGGAGGGAAAGAGACCCAGTACTTC. Protein product: CASTGGKETQYF.

The chain couples TRBV15 to TRBJ1-2; D is undetermined. CDR3 length: 19 amino acids. The V gene lost 2 bases and the J gene lost 5 bases, with 27 bases spanning the gap. CDR1 and CDR2 (germline): LNHNV, YYDKDF (reference sequence). CDR3 in amino acids: CATSRLPIGVNIADYGYTF. The DNA of the CDR3 is TGTGCCACCAGCAGATTACCGATCGGGGTGAATATTGCCGATTATGGCTACACCTTC.

The rearrangement joins TRBV19 to TRBJ1-2; 8 nucleotides match TRBD1. CDR1 and CDR2 from the germline V gene are LNHDA and SQIVND (reference sequence). The CDR3 sequence is 15 residues long. The V and J ends lost 6 bases and 4 bases, in that order; junction bases with no gene match: 10. The CDR3 reads CASSSSGTGGYGYTF. The CDR3 bases are TGTGCCAGTAGCTCGTCCGGGACAGGCGGCTATGGCTACACCTTC.

This chain uses TRBV29-1 with TRBJ1-1; maybe TRBD1 (5 bases). The CDR3 is 13 residues long. The V end lost 8 bases, the J end lost 1 base, and 14 bases lay between the germline ends. Germline CDR1 is SQVTM and CDR2 is ANQGSEA. CDR3 sequence: CSLKRRGNTEAFF. The CDR3 coding sequence is TGCAGCCTCAAGAGAAGGGGGAACACTGAAGCTTTCTTT.

This rearrangement joins TRBV10-1 to TRBJ2-7, with D tentatively TRBD1 (5 bases). Between the trimmed V and J ends, which lost 3 bases and 2 bases, there was a span of 11 bases. Germline CDR1 WNHNN, CDR2 SYGVQD (reference sequence). The CDR3 spans 14 residues. The CDR3 region is CASSDSGHPYEQYF. As DNA, the CDR3 is TGCGCCAGCAGTGACTCCGGACACCCCTACGAGCAGTACTTC.

The rearrangement links TRBV4-2 to TRBJ2-7; 7 positions agree with TRBD1. Per the germline V gene, CDR1 is LGHNA and CDR2 is YNFKEQ. The CDR3 has 17 amino acids. J was trimmed by 3 bases and V by 0 bases; bases with no gene match: 11. In DNA, the CDR3 is TGTGCCAGCAGCCAAGATAGGGGGCGAGGGGCTAGCTACGAGCAGTACTTC. This sequence encodes CASSQDRGRGASYEQYF.

The chain recombines TRBV5-5 with TRBJ2-7; the D is unclear. Trimming removed 2 bases at V and 3 bases at J, with 9 bases between. Germline V gene sequence: CDR1 SGHKS, CDR2 YYEKEE (reference sequence). This CDR3 spans 13 amino acids. This CDR3 reads CASSLGVRYEQYF. The CDR3 region has the DNA TGTGCCAGCAGCTTAGGAGTCCGCTACGAGCAGTACTTC. The full variable domain, in which reference TRBV5-5 and TRBJ2-7 provide the parts outside the CDR3, is DAGVTQSPTHLIKTRGQQVTLRCSPISGHKSVSWYQQVLGQGPQFIFQYYEKEERGRGNFPDRFSARQFPNYSSELNVNALLLGDSALYLCASSLGVRYEQYFGPGTRLTVT.

J is TRBJ1-5 and V is TRBV15; no reliable D call. Germline V gives CDR1 LNHNV, CDR2 YYDKDF (reference sequence). CDR3 length: 16 amino acids. The V end lost 1 base, the J end lost 7 bases, and 17 bases lay between the germline ends. The CDR3, as DNA: TGTGCCACCAGCAGAGCCGGACGAGGGAGGTTGCAGCCCCAGCATTTT. It yields the protein CATSRAGRGRLQPQHF.

The chain has TRBV7-2 and TRBJ2-7, with 9 bases that match TRBD2. The V segment lost 1 base and the J segment 6 bases; nucleotides outside the gene matches: 13. Germline lookup yields CDR1 SGHTA and CDR2 FQGNSA. This CDR3 has 17 amino acids. The CDR3 region has the DNA TGTGCCAGCAGCTTAGAGGCGTTGGGGCTAGCGGGAATCGAGCAGTACTTC. Translation gives CASSLEALGLAGIEQYF.